This entry lists 29 T cell receptor beta chains sequenced from one sample in a study of cytomegalovirus exposure and HLA in healthy donors. The PCR was carried out with 60 Vbeta primers and 13 Jbeta primers. Repertoires were generated with immunoSEQ multiplex PCR, while TCRdb's copy carries only in-frame clones and drops some. The data show under 200,000 clones, around 78% seen once. Sequencing was carried out using PBMCs. These receptors originate from a woman aged 30 to 39 in good health and CMV-seropositive.

V gene TRBV4-1 combines with J gene TRBJ1-1; the D is unclear. V was trimmed by 0 bases and J by 7 bases, leaving 15 bases between them. Germline CDR1 is MGHRA and CDR2 is YSYEKL. The CDR3 runs 15 residues. CDR3 sequence: CASSQEVTSPVEAFF. For the CDR3, the DNA is TGCGCCAGCAGCCAAGAGGTCACCAGTCCCGTTGAAGCTTTCTTT.

The chain carries TRBV5-6 and TRBJ1-2, with TRBD1 as a possible D gene (5 bases). CDR3 length equals 14 residues. CDR1 and CDR2 (germline): SGHDT, YYEEEE. Trimming took 2 bases from V and 4 from J, leaving 12 bases between them. Here the CDR3 DNA reads TGTGCCAGCAGCTTCGGCAGGGAGGGCTATGGCTACACCTTC. Translation: CASSFGREGYGYTF.

The chain employs TRBV28 and TRBJ2-7; no definite D call. Germline loops: CDR1 MDHEN, CDR2 SYDVKM. The CDR3 runs 13 residues. With 6 bases removed from V and 0 bases from J, the gap between germline ends came to 9 bases. The CDR3 loop reads CASRVQSSYEQYF. Written as DNA, the CDR3 is TGTGCCAGCAGGGTACAGAGCTCCTACGAGCAGTACTTC.

The chain links TRBV27 to TRBJ1-2, with D perhaps matching TRBD1 (5 bases). The CDR3 spans 15 residues. With 0 bases removed from V and 7 bases from J, the gap between germline ends came to 15 bases. Germline loops: CDR1 MNHEY, CDR2 SMNVEV (reference sequence). The CDR3 loop is CASSLSGREMVGYTF. DNA for the CDR3: TGTGCCAGCAGTTTATCTGGCAGGGAAATGGTTGGCTACACCTTC.

The chain joins TRBV4-1 to TRBJ1-1; 7 bases align to TRBD1. Germline V lookup: CDR1 MGHRA, CDR2 YSYEKL. This CDR3 region has 13 residues. After removal of 4 bases from V and 11 bases from J, the junction contained 10 bases not matched to a gene. In DNA, the CDR3 is TGCGCCAGCAGCCCCCGGACAGGAGTGGAGGCTTTCTTT. Protein sequence: CASSPRTGVEAFF.

The chain combines TRBV2 with TRBJ2-5; D may be TRBD2 (6 bases). Germline loops: CDR1 SNHLY, CDR2 FYNNEI. V was trimmed by 2 bases and J by 5 bases, leaving 21 bases between them. The CDR3 is made up of 17 amino acids. The CDR3 DNA reads as TGTGCCAGCAGTGAAAAACCGGGACTGGGAAGCCAGGAGACCCAGTACTTC. This gives the protein CASSEKPGLGSQETQYF.

The chain couples TRBV19 to TRBJ1-5; tentatively, D is TRBD1 (6 bases). Deletions cut 3 bases from V and 8 bases from J, with 17 bases between. CDR1 and CDR2 from the germline V gene are LNHDA and SQIVND (reference sequence). The CDR3 extends over 15 amino acids. The CDR3 sequence is CASSIQGSKSEPQHF. The CDR3 DNA follows: TGTGCCAGTAGTATCCAGGGGTCCAAAAGCGAGCCCCAGCATTTT.

This chain joins TRBV11-3 and TRBJ2-7; D is undetermined. The ends were cut back, 5 bases at V and 3 bases at J, with 14 bases in the middle. This CDR3 is built from 14 residues. Germline values: CDR1 SGHNT, CDR2 YENEEA. CDR3 nucleotides: TGTGCCAGCAGCAGAGTGGCTACTAACTACGAGCAGTACTTC. It codes for CASSRVATNYEQYF.

This rearrangement joins TRBV18 to TRBJ1-4; D uncertain. The CDR3 consists of 17 residues. V was pared by 3 bases and J by 3 bases, with 17 bases between. Germline V gives CDR1 KGHSH, CDR2 LQKENI. CDR3 in DNA: TGTGCCAGCTCACCTACCCGGGGTAGAGTGGCTAATGAAAAACTGTTTTTT. The encoded protein is CASSPTRGRVANEKLFF. Supplemented by reference TRBV18 and TRBJ1-4, the full variable domain reads NAGVMQNPRHLVRRRGQEARLRCSPMKGHSHVYWYRQLPEEGLKFMVYLQKENIIDESGMPKERFSAEFPKEGPSILRIQQVVRGDSAAYFCASSPTRGRVANEKLFFGSGTQLSVL.

The chain is built from TRBV6-5 and TRBJ2-7, with D possibly TRBD2 on 5 matching bases. Trimming pared 2 bases from V and 10 bases from J, leaving 9 bases between. Germline values: CDR1 MNHEY, CDR2 SVGAGI. There are 11 residues in the CDR3. In DNA form, the CDR3 reads TGTGCCAGCAGTTACGGGCGGGTACAGTACTTC. It translates to CASSYGRVQYF.

This rearrangement joins TRBV6-5 to TRBJ2-2; D call uncertain. Germline CDR1 reads MNHEY; CDR2 reads SVGAGI. The CDR3 is made up of 14 amino acids. V was shortened by 4 bases and J by 8 bases, with 14 bases between the two germline ends. CDR3 DNA: TGTGCCAGCAGTTTACTAAAGACGTCTGGGGAGCTGTTTTTT. It encodes CASSLLKTSGELFF.

This chain joins TRBV30 and TRBJ1-2; TRBD1 agrees at 9 bases. The CDR3 totals 15 residues. After removal of 3 bases from V and 5 bases from J, the junction contained 10 bases not matched to a gene. Per the germline V gene, CDR1 is GTSNPN and CDR2 is SVGIG (reference sequence). CDR3 in DNA: TGTGCCTGGAGCCTCAACCTGGGACAGGGTTATGGCTACACCTTC. Translating gives CAWSLNLGQGYGYTF.

This clone was seen more than once but under ten times. The chain recombines TRBV7-9 with TRBJ2-2; 7 bases are a match to TRBD1. The CDR3 spans 15 residues. Looked up from germline, CDR1 is SEHNR and CDR2 is FQNEAQ (reference sequence). After removal of 5 bases from V and 0 bases from J, the junction contained 3 bases not matched to a gene. In DNA form, the CDR3 reads TGTGCCAGCAGCAACACAGGGGCGAACACCGGGGAGCTGTTTTTT. Amino acid sequence: CASSNTGANTGELFF.

In this sample, this clone turned up once. The rearrangement joins TRBV5-4 to TRBJ1-1; D is uncertain. This CDR3 has 17 amino acids. In germline, CDR1 is SGHNT, CDR2 YYREEE (reference sequence). The V end was cut by 2 bases, the J end by 5 bases, with 22 bases between. For the CDR3, the DNA is TGTGCCAGCAGCTTCGGGGTTGGGTTCACCCGAGGGACTGAAGCTTTCTTT. Encoded protein: CASSFGVGFTRGTEAFF.

The chain uses TRBV6-6 and TRBJ1-3, with a weak D call TRBD1 (6 bases). Germline CDR1 reads MNHNY; CDR2 reads SVGAGI (reference sequence). V was trimmed by 8 bases and J by 2 bases, leaving 16 bases between them. The CDR3 runs 15 residues. CDR3: CASGASTGAGNTIYF. CDR3 nucleotides: TGTGCCAGCGGCGCCTCGACAGGAGCTGGAAACACCATATATTTT.

The chain carries TRBV30 and TRBJ1-3; D remains unclear. With 4 bases removed from V and 2 bases from J, the gap between germline ends came to 3 bases. The CDR3 length is 11 residues. Germline CDR1 reads GTSNPN; CDR2 reads SVGIG (reference sequence). In DNA form, the CDR3 reads TGTGCCTGGAAGCCTGGAAACACCATATATTTT. Amino acids: CAWKPGNTIYF.

As for this clone: This may stem from a read error, because a much larger clone lies one nucleotide away. The chain recombines TRBV6-1 with TRBJ2-7; TRBD2 matches 14 bases. Germline V gene lookup returns CDR1 MNHNS and CDR2 SASEGT. Unmatched junction bases numbered 4, after V lost 4 bases and J lost 5 bases. There are 15 residues in the CDR3. The CDR3 here is CASSGGTSGSHEQYF. In nucleotides, the CDR3 is TGTGCCAGCAGTGGAGGGACTAGCGGGAGCCACGAGCAGTACTTC.

The chain has TRBV5-8 and TRBJ2-2; perhaps TRBD1 as D (5 bases). Germline CDR1 is SGHTS and CDR2 is YDEGEE. Trimming pared 7 bases from V and 6 bases from J, leaving 10 bases between. This CDR3 comprises 12 residues. In DNA form, the CDR3 reads TGTGCCAGCGTAAGGGGTCCCGGGGAGCTGTTTTTT. This gives the protein CASVRGPGELFF.

In nucleotides, the CDR3 is TGTGCCTGGAGTGTACTACCGGGGGGCTACGAGCAGTACTTC. Protein product: CAWSVLPGGYEQYF. The V and J genes are TRBV30 and TRBJ2-7; 7 bases line up with TRBD2. CDR3 size: 14 residues. V was clipped by 0 bases and J by 3 bases; unmatched bases: 5. Germline CDR1 and CDR2: GTSNPN and SVGIG (reference sequence).

This clone came up a few times. V and J are TRBV7-2 and TRBJ1-3, with D unclear. The germline V gene has CDR1 SGHTA and CDR2 FQGNSA. This CDR3 region has 13 residues. V lost 5 bases to trimming and J lost 8 bases, with 13 bases between them. The CDR3 nucleotides are TGTGCCAGCAGCCCCCCAGGTGGTGACACCATATATTTT. This codes for CASSPPGGDTIYF.

V and J are TRBV7-9 and TRBJ2-5; 8 bases map to TRBD2. The CDR3 has 17 residues. From germline, CDR1 is SEHNR and CDR2 FQNEAQ (reference sequence). The V segment lost 2 bases and the J segment 4 bases; nucleotides outside the gene matches: 12. This CDR3 is CASSLLGTSGGGETQYF. The CDR3 coding sequence is TGTGCCAGCAGCTTATTAGGGACTAGTGGAGGAGGAGAGACCCAGTACTTC.

This clone was seen only a few times. The chain couples TRBV6-1 to TRBJ1-5; D is undetermined. Trimming cost V 6 bases and J 7 bases, with 19 bases left between them. This CDR3 has 15 residues. CDR1 and CDR2 (germline): MNHNS, SASEGT. CDR3 DNA: TGTGCCAGCAGCACTATGGCCCTGGGAGGGCAGCCCCAGCATTTT. This translates into CASSTMALGGQPQHF.

This sequence joins TRBV19 and TRBJ1-6; possibly TRBD1 for D (5 bases). The ends were cut back, 4 bases at V and 6 bases at J, with 13 bases in the middle. The CDR3 runs 15 residues. The germline V gene has CDR1 LNHDA and CDR2 SQIVND (reference sequence). In DNA form, the CDR3 reads TGTGCCAGTAGTACAACAGGACCTTCTAATTCACCCCTCCACTTT. Its protein product is CASSTTGPSNSPLHF.

The chain employs TRBV7-3 and TRBJ1-6; TRBD1 aligns across 10 bases. The germline V gene encodes CDR1 SGHTA and CDR2 FQGTGA. There are 16 residues in the CDR3. The J segment lost 6 bases and the V segment lost 5 bases, leaving 7 bases of the junction unmatched. In DNA form, the CDR3 reads TGTGCCAGCAGCCGCCAGGGACAGGGGTCTAATTCACCCCTCCACTTT. Protein product: CASSRQGQGSNSPLHF.

V gene TRBV14 combines with J gene TRBJ2-2; D is perhaps TRBD2 (6 bases). Trimming took off 2 bases at V and 5 bases at J, with 12 bases between the two ends. Germline values: CDR1 SGHDN, CDR2 FVKESK. This CDR3 has 15 amino acids. The CDR3 region is CASSQLRGGTGELFF. In DNA, the CDR3 is TGTGCCAGCAGCCAACTGCGGGGCGGGACCGGGGAGCTGTTTTTT. The full variable domain, its missing parts supplied by reference TRBV14 and TRBJ2-2, is EAGVTQFPSHSVIEKGQTVTLRCDPISGHDNLYWYRRVMGKEIKFLLHFVKESKQDESGMPNNRFLAERTGGTYSTLKVQPAELEDSGVYFCASSQLRGGTGELFFGEGSRLTVL.

The chain joins TRBV2 to TRBJ1-2; D might be TRBD1 (5 bases). From germline, CDR1 is SNHLY and CDR2 FYNNEI. The CDR3 length is 12 residues. V was pared by 4 bases and J by 7 bases, with 10 bases between. CDR3 protein: CASSARVFGYTF. DNA for the CDR3: TGTGCCAGCAGTGCCAGGGTTTTTGGCTACACCTTC.

The chain uses TRBV6-1 and TRBJ1-2; TRBD1 might be the D (6 bases). V lost 7 bases to trimming and J lost 8 bases, with 14 bases between them. The CDR3 length is 12 residues. Germline assignment: CDR1 MNHNS and CDR2 SASEGT. CDR3 amino acids: CASKEGGEGYTF. The CDR3 nucleotides read TGTGCCAGCAAGGAAGGGGGTGAAGGCTACACCTTC.

The V call is TRBV28, the J call TRBJ2-7; D is undetermined. Deletions cut 4 bases from V and 6 bases from J, with 7 bases between. Germline V lookup: CDR1 MDHEN, CDR2 SYDVKM. The CDR3 runs to 11 residues. CDR3 in amino acids: CASSSLLEQYF. CDR3 bases: TGTGCCAGCAGTTCTCTCCTCGAGCAGTACTTC.

The chain employs TRBV28 and TRBJ2-1; 9 nucleotides match TRBD2. Germline CDR1 and CDR2: MDHEN and SYDVKM. The length of the CDR3 is 16 residues. The trim removed 4 bases at V and 7 bases at J, leaving 11 bases unmatched. CDR3 in amino acids: CASSSVSASGTNEQFF. For the CDR3, the DNA is TGTGCCAGCAGTTCTGTGTCGGCTAGCGGGACGAATGAGCAGTTCTTC.